The rows below give T cell receptor beta chains drawn from one sample of a study of early T cells in non-severe SARS-CoV-2 infection. TCRdb redid the calling of the 5' RACE reads with MiXCR, one entry per CDR3 protein. The table lists approximately 20,000 distinct CDR3 sequences, approximately 4.1% of them singletons. The sequencing sample was made of whole blood. The receptors were gathered from an adult who was a healthcare worker with PCR-confirmed SARS-CoV-2 infection or an uninfected control (not recorded which). CDR3s include the opening cysteine and the closing phenylalanine or tryptophan. The order of the fields is V gene, CDR3 length, D gene, J gene, clone size, CDR3 protein, CDR3 DNA. D genes are given only for firm matches. Clone size is shown for a subset of rows, as once, few, many or a class of expanded clone.

v_call: TRBV5-1; cdr3_length: 12; d_call: NA; j_call: TRBJ1-4; clone_size: medium-sized; cdr3_aa: CASSLGPEKLFF; cdr3_nt: TGCGCCAGCAGCTTGGGCCCCGAAAAACTGTTTTTT
v_call: TRBV29-1; cdr3_length: 14; d_call: TRBD1; j_call: TRBJ1-5; clone_size: many; cdr3_aa: CSAWTGTSNQPQHF; cdr3_nt: TGCAGCGCTTGGACAGGGACAAGCAATCAGCCCCAGCATTTT
v_call: TRBV3-1; cdr3_length: 13; d_call: NA; j_call: TRBJ1-2; clone_size: many; cdr3_aa: CASSQDLRRGYTF; cdr3_nt: TGTGCCAGCAGCCAAGATCTCAGGAGAGGCTACACCTTC
v_call: TRBV7-9; cdr3_length: 16; d_call: TRBD1; j_call: TRBJ2-6; clone_size: many; cdr3_aa: CASSPHNRGAANVLTF; cdr3_nt: TGTGCCAGCAGCCCACATAACAGGGGAGCGGCCAACGTCCTGACTTTC
v_call: TRBV5-1; cdr3_length: 14; d_call: NA; j_call: TRBJ1-4; clone_size: many; cdr3_aa: CASSDQSYNEKLFF; cdr3_nt: TGCGCCAGCAGCGATCAGAGTTATAATGAAAAACTGTTTTTT
v_call: TRBV5-1; cdr3_length: 17; d_call: TRBD1; j_call: TRBJ2-1; clone_size: NA; cdr3_aa: CASSLVAGGESYNEQFF; cdr3_nt: TGCGCCAGCAGCTTGGTTGCAGGGGGAGAATCCTACAATGAGCAGTTCTTC
v_call: TRBV6-6; cdr3_length: 18; d_call: TRBD2; j_call: TRBJ2-2; clone_size: many; cdr3_aa: CASSYHESGGANTGELFF; cdr3_nt: TGTGCCAGCAGTTATCACGAAAGCGGGGGGGCAAACACCGGGGAGCTGTTTTTT
v_call: TRBV12-3/TRBV12-4; cdr3_length: 13; d_call: NA; j_call: TRBJ2-4; clone_size: many; cdr3_aa: CASSLRLTGIQYF; cdr3_nt: TGTGCCAGCAGTTTGAGACTCACGGGCATTCAGTACTTC
v_call: TRBV20-1; cdr3_length: 14; d_call: TRBD1; j_call: TRBJ1-1; clone_size: many; cdr3_aa: CSARDLGTGIEAFF; cdr3_nt: TGCAGTGCTAGAGATCTGGGGACAGGAATTGAAGCTTTCTTT
v_call: TRBV18; cdr3_length: 16; d_call: NA; j_call: TRBJ1-6; clone_size: many; cdr3_aa: CASSPQGIPSMAPLHF; cdr3_nt: TGTGCCAGCTCACCACAGGGAATCCCCTCCATGGCACCCCTCCACTTT
v_call: TRBV10-3; cdr3_length: 15; d_call: NA; j_call: TRBJ1-2; clone_size: many; cdr3_aa: CAISESGETTYGYTF; cdr3_nt: TGTGCCATCAGTGAGTCCGGGGAGACTACCTATGGCTACACCTTC
v_call: TRBV7-2; cdr3_length: 11; d_call: NA; j_call: TRBJ2-1; clone_size: medium-sized; cdr3_aa: CASSLQHKQFF; cdr3_nt: TGTGCCAGCAGCTTACAGCATAAGCAGTTCTTC
v_call: TRBV11-2; cdr3_length: 16; d_call: TRBD2; j_call: TRBJ2-1; clone_size: NA; cdr3_aa: CASSIESSGGFVEQFF; cdr3_nt: TGTGCCAGCAGCATCGAGTCTAGCGGGGGGTTCGTAGAGCAGTTCTTC
v_call: TRBV7-2; cdr3_length: 16; d_call: NA; j_call: TRBJ1-1; clone_size: many; cdr3_aa: CASSLGVAPMNTEAFF; cdr3_nt: TGTGCCAGCAGCTTAGGGGTCGCGCCAATGAACACTGAAGCTTTCTTT
v_call: TRBV6-5; cdr3_length: 11; d_call: NA; j_call: TRBJ1-2; clone_size: few; cdr3_aa: CASGKAPDYTF; cdr3_nt: TGTGCCAGCGGAAAAGCGCCAGACTACACCTTC
v_call: TRBV11-2; cdr3_length: 14; d_call: NA; j_call: TRBJ2-7; clone_size: many; cdr3_aa: CASSLDGFTYEQYF; cdr3_nt: TGTGCCAGCAGCTTAGACGGGTTTACCTACGAGCAGTACTTC
v_call: TRBV30; cdr3_length: 13; d_call: TRBD1; j_call: TRBJ2-7; clone_size: many; cdr3_aa: CAWFHRGMYEQYF; cdr3_nt: TGTGCCTGGTTTCACAGGGGAATGTACGAGCAGTACTTC
v_call: TRBV19; cdr3_length: 16; d_call: NA; j_call: TRBJ2-1; clone_size: many; cdr3_aa: CASSMARGASYNEQFF; cdr3_nt: TGTGCCAGTAGTATGGCCCGAGGGGCCTCTTACAATGAGCAGTTCTTC
v_call: TRBV7-9; cdr3_length: 16; d_call: NA; j_call: TRBJ1-2; clone_size: NA; cdr3_aa: CASSSTGASHVDGYTF; cdr3_nt: TGTGCCAGCAGCTCGACGGGGGCCTCCCATGTTGATGGCTACACCTTC
v_call: TRBV6-1; cdr3_length: 16; d_call: NA; j_call: TRBJ2-2; clone_size: many; cdr3_aa: CASLRGSWTNTGELFF; cdr3_nt: TGTGCCAGCCTAAGGGGGTCCTGGACGAACACCGGGGAGCTGTTTTTT
v_call: TRBV11-2; cdr3_length: 15; d_call: NA; j_call: TRBJ2-3; clone_size: medium-sized; cdr3_aa: CASSPSGGPSDTQYF; cdr3_nt: TGTGCCAGCAGCCCCTCCGGGGGGCCCTCAGATACGCAGTATTTT
v_call: TRBV20-1; cdr3_length: 12; d_call: TRBD1; j_call: TRBJ1-2; clone_size: many; cdr3_aa: CSAQDRGSGYTF; cdr3_nt: TGCAGTGCTCAGGACAGGGGTAGCGGCTACACCTTC
v_call: TRBV9; cdr3_length: 12; d_call: TRBD1; j_call: TRBJ2-4; clone_size: medium-sized; cdr3_aa: CASSPGDRDQYF; cdr3_nt: TGTGCCAGCAGCCCCGGGGACAGGGATCAGTACTTC
v_call: TRBV4-2; cdr3_length: 13; d_call: NA; j_call: TRBJ2-1; clone_size: many; cdr3_aa: CASSLIGVNEQFF; cdr3_nt: TGTGCCAGCAGCTTGATAGGAGTGAATGAGCAGTTCTTC
v_call: TRBV9; cdr3_length: 18; d_call: NA; j_call: TRBJ2-2; clone_size: NA; cdr3_aa: CASSVTVAGTTNTGELFF; cdr3_nt: TGTGCCAGCAGCGTCACCGTGGCCGGGACAACGAACACCGGGGAGCTGTTTTTT
v_call: TRBV20-1; cdr3_length: 15; d_call: NA; j_call: TRBJ1-3; clone_size: many; cdr3_aa: CSARPPQGPGNTIYF; cdr3_nt: TGCAGTGCTCGACCCCCCCAGGGACCTGGAAACACCATATATTTT
v_call: TRBV11-2; cdr3_length: 15; d_call: NA; j_call: TRBJ2-1; clone_size: medium-sized; cdr3_aa: CASSPIMGGYNEQFF; cdr3_nt: TGTGCCAGCAGCCCCATTATGGGCGGATACAATGAGCAGTTCTTC
v_call: TRBV5-4; cdr3_length: 13; d_call: NA; j_call: TRBJ1-1; clone_size: many; cdr3_aa: CASSFTGATEAFF; cdr3_nt: TGTGCCAGCAGCTTCACGGGGGCGACTGAAGCTTTCTTT
v_call: TRBV27; cdr3_length: 16; d_call: TRBD1; j_call: TRBJ1-5; clone_size: many; cdr3_aa: CANEDRVPFSNQPQHF; cdr3_nt: TGTGCCAACGAGGACAGGGTCCCCTTTAGCAATCAGCCCCAGCATTTT
v_call: TRBV6-5; cdr3_length: 12; d_call: TRBD1; j_call: TRBJ1-1; clone_size: many; cdr3_aa: CASRQGEIEAFF; cdr3_nt: TGTGCCAGCAGACAGGGGGAGATTGAAGCTTTCTTT
v_call: TRBV5-1; cdr3_length: 13; d_call: NA; j_call: TRBJ1-1; clone_size: many; cdr3_aa: CASSPQAGTEAFF; cdr3_nt: TGCGCCAGCAGCCCACAGGCGGGAACTGAAGCTTTCTTT